These 10 T cell receptor beta chains were all obtained from the same sample, sequenced in a study of CD8+CD57+ T cells in acquired aplastic anemia. Genomic DNA templated the TCR beta VDJ and CDR3 profiling. TCRdb itself ran the reads through MiXCR, one entry per CDR3 protein. The sample lists hundreds of thousands of distinct CDR3 sequences; 55% to 75% were seen once. Source material: sorted CD4+, CD8+, or CD8+CD57+ T cells (not recorded which) from PBMCs. These receptors were taken from a human donor in good health, serving as a control.

A few counts support this clonotype. This chain uses TRBV2 with TRBJ2-1, with D possibly being TRBD2 (6 bases). Trimming left V 7 bases short and J 8 bases short, with 21 bases between. Germline V lookup: CDR1 SNHLY, CDR2 FYNNEI. This CDR3 is 15 amino acids long. CDR3 sequence reads: CASTGLDGPGDEQFF. The CDR3 DNA reads TGTGCCAGCACTGGCCTTGACGGCCCGGGAGATGAGCAGTTCTTC.

Here the CDR3 reads CASSLATSGTNEQFF. Written as DNA, the CDR3 is TGCGCCAGCAGCTTGGCAACTAGCGGCACCAATGAGCAGTTCTTC. V and J are TRBV5-1 and TRBJ2-1; 8 positions match TRBD2. There are 15 residues in the CDR3. Unmatched junction bases numbered 5, after V lost 0 bases and J lost 6 bases. Germline V CDR1 and CDR2: SGHRS, YFSETQ.

The genes are TRBV20-1 and TRBJ1-5, with 12 nucleotides matching TRBD1. The V gene's germline CDR1 is DFQATT and CDR2 SNEGSKA (reference sequence). The CDR3 consists of 20 residues. Germline trimming cut 5 bases from V and 3 bases from J; bases unmatched to any gene: 20. CDR3 region: CSARPPPPGTGGIANQPQHF. CDR3 sequence (DNA): TGCAGTGCTCGCCCCCCCCCCCCCGGGACAGGGGGCATTGCCAATCAGCCCCAGCATTTT.

This clonotype was seen at least ten times. V is TRBV12-5 and J is TRBJ2-7; D tentatively reads TRBD1 or TRBD2 (5 bases each). CDR1 and CDR2 (germline): LGHNT, FRNRAP. This CDR3 region has 16 residues. Trimming took 2 bases from V and 2 from J, leaving 16 bases between them. The CDR3 sequence: CASGLSAGTGPYEQYF. The CDR3 bases are TGTGCTAGTGGTTTGTCCGCCGGGACGGGCCCCTACGAGCAGTACTTC.

This clonotype occurred once. The CDR3 ends on some other residue instead of the conserved phenylalanine or tryptophan, so this is likely a read error. V usage is TRBV6-5 and J usage is TRBJ2-3; 10 nucleotides line up with TRBD2. From germline, CDR1 is MNHEY and CDR2 SVGAGI. V lost 6 bases to trimming and J lost 4 bases; unmatched junction nucleotides: 19. This CDR3 comprises 19 residues. CDR3 loop: CASRLAFLAGVGVADTQYL. CDR3 in DNA: TGTGCCAGCAGGTTAGCTTTCCTAGCGGGGGTCGGAGTGGCAGATACGCAGTATCTT.

The V gene is TRBV10-3, the J gene TRBJ2-5; no reliable D call. The CDR3 contains 12 residues. Germline CDR1 and CDR2: ENHRY and SYGVKD. The V end was cut by 5 bases, the J end by 8 bases, with 12 bases between. This chain's CDR3 is CAISCPEVTQYF. The CDR3 DNA sequence: TGTGCCATCAGTTGTCCAGAGGTCACCCAGTACTTC.

There are many counts of this clonotype. The genes are TRBV29-1 and TRBJ2-7, with TRBD2 identical over 13 bases. The V gene end was trimmed by 6 bases and the J gene end by 1 base; junction bases not matched to a gene: 6. There are 15 residues in the CDR3. Germline CDR1 is SQVTM and CDR2 is ANQGSEA. CDR3: CSVNRLAGGSYEQYF. CDR3 nucleotide sequence: TGCAGCGTGAACCGACTAGCGGGGGGTTCCTACGAGCAGTACTTC.

This rearrangement joins TRBV29-1 to TRBJ1-1, with 11 bases lining up with TRBD1. Losses at the gene ends were 8 bases for V and 5 bases for J; bases not matched to a gene: 4. The CDR3 sequence is 12 residues long. Germline CDR1 and CDR2: SQVTM and ANQGSEA. The CDR3, as DNA: TGCAGCAGGCGGGACAGGGGGACTGAAGCTTTCTTT. Its translation: CSRRDRGTEAFF.

The chain joins TRBV12-3 or TRBV12-4 to TRBJ2-6, with a weak D call TRBD2 (6 bases). The CDR3 runs 17 residues. V lost 3 bases and J lost 4, with 16 bases in between. The CDR3 sequence: CASSLDYSLGGANVLTF. The CDR3 DNA sequence: TGTGCCAGCAGTTTGGACTACAGTCTAGGGGGGGCCAACGTCCTGACTTTC.

V is TRBV5-5 and J is TRBJ1-2; maybe TRBD1 (6 bases). This CDR3 has 15 amino acids. With 4 bases removed from V and 5 bases from J, the gap between germline ends came to 18 bases. Germline V gene data show CDR1 as SGHKS and CDR2 as YYEKEE (reference sequence). CDR3 amino acids: CASSPQGGTPYGYTF. The CDR3 bases are TGTGCCAGCAGCCCTCAAGGCGGGACACCATATGGCTACACCTTC.